This T cell receptor beta chain was recorded in a study of cytomegalovirus exposure and HLA in healthy donors. On this clone: Antigen unknown.

V shed 0 bases and J shed 7 bases, with 19 bases lying between them. This CDR3 has 16 residues. Per the germline V gene, CDR1 is SGHDN and CDR2 is FVKESK. With 60 Vbeta and 13 Jbeta primers, the PCR was carried out. TCRdb's copy holds only in-frame clones and misses some; the assay was immunoSEQ multiplex PCR. Among about 200,000 clones listed, around 77% were seen once. Whole-study findings and limits: HLA allele associations emerged for about 18,000 TCR beta sequences in a later analysis, at 0.05 false discovery rate. Rates of TCR association differed by HLA locus in a later analysis, with DRB1 highest and HLA-C lowest.

This TCR came from a young woman in good health and CMV-seronegative. Sequenced: PBMCs. The V call is TRBV14, the J call TRBJ2-7; D perhaps matches TRBD2 (5 bases). CDR3 loop: CASSQDAGSGKVEQYF. The CDR3 nucleotides are TGTGCCAGCAGCCAAGACGCGGGCTCCGGCAAAGTAGAGCAGTACTTC.